The present entry profiles one TCR beta chain with its context. The antigen it binds to is not known. No base quality information exists; no much larger clone differs at one position. CDR1 SGHRS and CDR2 YFSETQ are derived from the germline V gene. Including the terminal cysteine and phenylalanine, the CDR3 comprises 13 residues. Of the read, only the CDR3 DNA is kept; its 39 bases are in frame from base 1. The data belong to a study of shared clonotypes between healthy human individuals (dated by TCRdb to 2018 to 2020). For the wider study: A few men and a couple of women, aged 18 to 49 years, made up the cohort. For each donor, CD4 naive and CD4 memory were each given three plates, CD8 naive was given two plates, and CD8 memory was given one plate. Blood TCR repertoires of a handful of healthy adults were deeply sequenced to estimate repertoire size and the extent of clonotype sharing between individuals. To increase sequencing depth and limit assay-specific biases, different laboratories used diverse techniques to prepare libraries and sequence TCR repertoires. Each donor's leukapheresis produced roughly between roughly 0.9 and 9 billion PBMCs.

Results and caveats for the whole study, not just this receptor: Naive subsets generally had larger estimated clonotype richness than memory subsets did. Sampling was restricted to blood, and TCR repertoires in tissues likely differ from the TCR repertoires found in blood. Clonotypes shared by all four sorted-subset donors showed higher generation probabilities than non-shared clonotypes. Even with the large sequencing depth, rarefaction of the sorted-subset datasets indicated that sequencing was incomplete. Pairwise subsampling indicated that sequencing depth was expected to affect the degree of clonotype sharing among donors. Across a handful of donors, 4.5% to 6.5% of naive CD4, roughly 3.3% of naive CD8, 2.3% of memory CD4, and roughly 0.4% of memory CD8 clonotypes were shared. Because the study included a small number of donors, the genetic and exposure-history diversity represented was limited.

Using the deep immunoSEQ assay, TCR CDR3 regions were amplified from genomic DNA by multiplex PCR. Extracted genomic DNA from each cell subset was spread evenly across all wells of several immunoSEQ 96-well plates, with each plate serving as a replicate. For sorted subsets, each replicate PCR was loaded with 200 to 250 ng genomic DNA, equivalent to about 33,000 T cell genomes. Purified libraries were quantified with a Qubit 3.0 fluorometer, sized on a Bioanalyzer 2100, and re-quantified with the KAPA Library Quantification kit. A separate single-read 150-cycle Illumina NextSeq 550 flow cell was used to sequence each immunoSEQ 96-well plate. For the original study's pipeline: The immunoSEQ output contained only junctional sequences without quality scores, so filtering could not match that applied to full-length reads. To assign V/J genes and CDR3, sequences were annotated using PyIR, a Python wrapper for IgBLAST v1.9, with IMGT germline references. Any read was removed if the V/J assignment was weak (E-value above 1e-6), the CDR3 was missing, or the read contained stop codons, out-of-frame junctions, or ambiguous translated residues. A V3J clonotype was defined by an identical inferred V gene, J gene, and CDR3 amino acid sequence. The percentage overlap between two repertoires was calculated by dividing the number of shared unique clonotypes by the size of the smaller repertoire. Three approaches were used to assess repertoire richness: RTK rarefaction, the Chao1 estimator, and Recon v2.1 estimates of unobserved clonotypes. Generation probabilities were computed with OLGA for all TCRbeta clonotypes obtained by the gDNA method from a handful of donors. The table comes from immuneACCESS by way of TCRdb, which keeps in-frame sequences with V and J called. Part of the clones is missing from these tables; in studies checked, under half for an unresolved V gene and the rest for unknown reasons. V, J and clone size were drawn from that table, and D and trimming were deduced from the DNA. A total of hundreds of thousands of clones appear in this sample, about 95% of them only once. The top ten hold about 0.11% of the sample.

CD8 naive samples were obtained by positive selection for CCR7 among CD45RO-negative cells, yielding a CD45RA+CCR7+ population from which TemRA cells were excluded. Healthy HIV-negative adults with no recently reported acute infections or vaccinations were included as donors. All donors were Caucasian adults living in Nashville, Tennessee, USA. Blood was collected by leukapheresis, and PBMCs were isolated by Ficoll-Histopaque density gradient centrifugation and then cryopreserved in liquid nitrogen vapor phase. Purity and quantity of every magnetically sorted T cell population were checked by analytical flow cytometry. Each sorted fraction had its genomic DNA isolated and then quantified by UV absorbance on a Nanodrop 2000c.

This clonotype was sampled from a woman aged 25 to 39 in good health. Sequenced input: naive CD8+ T cells sorted from blood. The label giving this sample's cell subset or site can be read as: CD45RA+CCR7+. The chain links TRBV5-1 with TRBJ2-5; a stretch of 8 junction bases matches TRBD2. Here the CDR3 is given as CGSAGGDPKEQYF. At the DNA level, the sequence is TGCGGCTCGGCGGGAGGAGACCCCAAAGAGCAGTACTTC.